Listed below are T cell receptor beta chains from one sample, sequenced in a study of glioma-infiltrating T cells. TCRdb ran MiXCR on the multiplex PCR reads and lists one entry per CDR3 protein. Of approximately 110,000 distinct CDR3 sequences in the sample, roughly 20% were seen once. Sequenced input: glioma tissue, nonneoplastic brain tissue, or PBMCs (not recorded which). The receptors here all came from a human donor with low-grade glioma or glioblastoma, undergoing nonglioma brain surgery, or in good health (not recorded which). The CDR3 runs from the conserved cysteine through the conserved F or W. D genes are given only for firm matches. Rows give clone size only sometimes, using once, few, many, or a class for an expanded clone.

TRBJ2-5 few - TRBV30 CAWSAEVWTQYF TGTGCCTGGTCGGCGGAGGTGTGGACCCAGTACTTC
TRBJ1-1 - TRBD1 TRBV7-9 CASILGTGGNTEAFF TGTGCCAGCATACTAGGGACAGGGGGGAACACTGAAGCTTTCTTT
TRBJ2-7 many - TRBV3-1 CASSQGRRGILYEQYF TGTGCCAGCAGCCAAGGGCGGAGGGGGATCCTCTACGAGCAGTACTTC
TRBJ2-3 many - TRBV2 CASSGQGADTQYF TGTGCCAGCAGTGGGCAGGGAGCAGATACGCAGTATTTT
TRBJ2-2 many TRBD1 TRBV4-1 CASSSTGAGELFF TGCGCCAGCAGCTCCACAGGGGCCGGGGAGCTGTTTTTT
TRBJ1-2 many - TRBV6-6 CASSYSARENYGYTF TGTGCCAGCAGTTACTCAGCCAGGGAGAACTATGGCTACACCTTC
TRBJ2-3 many - TRBV12-3/TRBV12-4 CASKLTDTQYF TGTGCCAGCAAACTCACAGATACGCAGTATTTT
TRBJ2-6 many - TRBV7-2 CASSLTNSGANVLTF TGTGCCAGCAGCTTAACTAACTCTGGGGCCAACGTCCTGACTTTC
TRBJ2-5 - - TRBV27 CAGSEGAYQETQYF TGTGCCGGCAGTGAAGGGGCTTACCAAGAGACCCAGTACTTC
TRBJ2-3 many TRBD1 TRBV19 CASSQERTGRRTDTQYF TGTGCCAGTAGTCAGGAACGGACAGGGAGACGCACAGATACGCAGTATTTT
TRBJ2-6 - - TRBV2 CASSGQGGAGWANVLTF TGTGCCAGCAGTGGTCAGGGGGGCGCGGGATGGGCCAACGTCCTGACTTTC
TRBJ2-7 many - TRBV7-2 CASSLHYEQYF TGTGCCAGCAGCCTCCATTACGAGCAGTACTTC
TRBJ1-2 few - TRBV29-1 CSGVAGDGYTF TGCTCCGGGGTAGCCGGGGACGGCTACACCTTC
TRBJ2-7 many - TRBV4-3 CASSRTRGTYEQYF TGCGCCAGCAGCCGAACTAGGGGAACCTACGAGCAGTACTTC
TRBJ1-5 once TRBD1 TRBV12-5 CASGTDRDQPQHF TGTGCTAGTGGGACGGACAGGGATCAGCCCCAGCATTTT
TRBJ1-3 few - TRBV12-3/TRBV12-4 CASTNWGLGSGNTIYF TGTGCCAGCACCAATTGGGGCCTCGGCTCTGGAAACACCATATATTTT
TRBJ2-1 many - TRBV7-9 CASSLAVLIAEQFF TGTGCCAGCAGCTTAGCGGTCCTAATTGCCGAGCAGTTCTTC